The subject of this entry is one T cell receptor (beta chain). This entry belongs to a study of blood T cell repertoires in COVID-19. Looking at the study overall: Samples came from the United States, Italy and Spain, spanning acute and convalescent COVID-19. Sources were T cells, B-cell-depleted T cells, or PBMCs; the material itself was cDNA or gDNA.

In the authors' methods: Reference gene primer amplification in the assay estimated nucleated cell counts. Produced via immunoSEQ multiplex PCR; TCRdb's table is partial and in-frame only. V and J calls and clone size follow that table, whereas D and trimming were derived from the DNA. The table records under 200,000 clones, around 85% of them present only once. V shed 2 bases and J 4 bases; nucleotides not matched to a gene: 5. The CDR3 extends over 15 amino acids. Germline CDR1 is GTSNPN and CDR2 is SVGIG (reference sequence). The sequenced sample consisted of peripheral blood. The source of this sequence is a man between 65 and 79 years old with active or convalescent COVID-19. The chain has TRBV30 and TRBJ1-5; 10 bases match TRBD1. CDR3 protein: CAWSTRTGGNQPQHF. DNA of the CDR3: TGTGCCTGGAGTACTCGGACAGGGGGTAATCAGCCCCAGCATTTT.